The source of this T cell receptor beta chain is a study of control samples from healthy donors and cancer patients. Using immunoSEQ multiplex PCR, the repertoire was profiled, and TCRdb retains in-frame clones only, with some absent. Found here are some 89,000 clones, 85% to 90% of them singletons; the top ten hold more than 2%. Between the trimmed V and J ends, which lost 2 bases and 4 bases, there was a span of 9 bases. This CDR3 region has 14 residues. Germline V gives CDR1 MDHEN, CDR2 SYDVKM. The source material was blood. This receptor was taken from a woman aged 40 to 49 in good health. V usage is TRBV28 and J usage is TRBJ1-3; the D is unclear. The CDR3, as DNA: TGTGCCAGCAGTTTAGGGCTAGGGGGAAACACCATATATTTT. Translation gives CASSLGLGGNTIYF.